The clone carrying this T cell receptor beta chain was counted ten times or more. Its cognate antigen is unknown. This library used about 360 ng RNA and molecular barcoded adaptors spanning alpha/delta and beta/gamma chains. One entry per CDR3 protein, called by TCRdb with MiXCR from the reads. Of about 46,000 distinct CDR3 sequences listed, roughly a fifth are singletons. The sample is drawn from a study of read filtering for tumor transcriptome and immune sequencing. Study information: Patients were 17 male and around 13 female, mean age around 66 years, range about 45 to 85.

Study observations and caveats: Single-read clonotypes: approximately 87% of IR-seq clonotypes (about 3.5% of reads), 74.6% of RNA-seq clonotypes (less than 50% of reads).

This CDR3 is built from 13 residues. CDR1 is DFQATT and CDR2 is SNEGSKA in the germline V gene (reference sequence). The origin of this receptor is a donor at least 40 years old with multiple myeloma. Sequenced sample: a population of CD138-negative cells sorted from bone marrow. The rearrangement links TRBV20-1 to TRBJ1-2, with D maybe TRBD1 (6 bases). The CDR3, as DNA: TGCAGACCACAGGGATTGACTAACTATGGCTACACCTTC. It codes for CRPQGLTNYGYTF.